The 18 T cell receptor beta chains presented below share a single source sample, sequenced in a study of blood T cell repertoires in COVID-19. Generated by immunoSEQ multiplex PCR, the TCRdb table keeps only in-frame clones and is missing some. The repertoire holds 170,000 or so clones, with approximately 88% as singletons. The material sequenced was peripheral blood. The receptor set was obtained from a woman aged 55-69 years with acute or convalescent COVID-19.

The chain combines TRBV18 with TRBJ1-4; D remains unclear. This CDR3 contains 22 residues. In germline, CDR1 is KGHSH, CDR2 LQKENI. Trimming removed 0 bases at V and 3 bases at J, with 29 bases between. This chain's CDR3 is CASSPPGARMAGSSASNEKLFF. The CDR3 coding sequence is TGTGCCAGCTCACCACCGGGCGCAAGGATGGCCGGAAGTTCAGCCTCTAATGAAAAACTGTTTTTT. Drawing the rest from reference TRBV18 and TRBJ1-4, the complete variable domain is NAGVMQNPRHLVRRRGQEARLRCSPMKGHSHVYWYRQLPEEGLKFMVYLQKENIIDESGMPKERFSAEFPKEGPSILRIQQVVRGDSAAYFCASSPPGARMAGSSASNEKLFFGSGTQLSVL.

The chain employs TRBV9 and TRBJ1-5; D perhaps matches TRBD1 (6 bases). CDR3 length equals 14 residues. V lost 4 bases, J lost 1 base, and 9 bases lay in between. CDR1 is SGDLS, CDR2 YYNGEE, per germline. The CDR3 protein is CASSRDTSNQPQHF. CDR3 nucleotide sequence: TGTGCCAGCAGCAGGGACACCAGCAATCAGCCCCAGCATTTT.

CDR3 region: CASSERTGSYEQYF. The CDR3 DNA follows: TGTGCCAGCAGTGAAAGGACAGGGTCCTACGAGCAGTACTTC. The chain carries TRBV6-1 and TRBJ2-7, with 8 positions matching TRBD1. The CDR3 is 14 residues long. V was clipped by 2 bases and J by 1 base; unmatched bases: 1. Germline values: CDR1 MNHNS, CDR2 SASEGT.

The chain joins TRBV5-1 to TRBJ1-1; D gene uncertain. The CDR3 length is 14 residues. Trimming pared 5 bases from V and 0 bases from J, leaving 11 bases between. Germline CDR1 is SGHRS and CDR2 is YFSETQ. The CDR3 reads CASRDGMLNTEAFF. The CDR3 DNA reads as TGCGCCAGCAGGGACGGGATGCTGAACACTGAAGCTTTCTTT.

The chain carries TRBV4-3 and TRBJ1-5; D call uncertain. Germline V CDR1 and CDR2: LGHNA, YSLEER. Trimming stripped 1 base from V and 6 bases from J, with 7 bases between. This CDR3 region has 13 residues. This CDR3 is CASSQGIAQPQHF. The CDR3 DNA sequence: TGCGCCAGCAGCCAAGGGATAGCTCAGCCCCAGCATTTT.

This chain links TRBV20-1 with TRBJ1-2; D ambiguous. Trimming cost V 3 bases and J 6 bases, with 8 bases left between them. This CDR3 contains 11 residues. In germline, CDR1 is DFQATT, CDR2 SNEGSKA (reference sequence). The CDR3 protein is CSASWTDGYTF. The CDR3 coding sequence is TGCAGTGCTAGTTGGACTGATGGCTACACCTTC.

The J gene is TRBJ2-1, the V gene TRBV4-1, with a possible D match to TRBD2 (5 bases). CDR3 size: 12 residues. Germline V gene lookup returns CDR1 MGHRA and CDR2 YSYEKL. Trimming shortened V by 1 base and J by 9 bases, and 7 bases separated the two germline ends. CDR3 coding DNA: TGCGCCAGCAGCCAAGTAGGGAGTGAGCAGTTCTTC. Translation: CASSQVGSEQFF.

V gene TRBV19 combines with J gene TRBJ1-5, with TRBD1 identical over 9 bases. The ends lost 6 bases at V and 6 bases at J; junction bases unmatched: 3. Looked up from germline, CDR1 is LNHDA and CDR2 is SQIVND (reference sequence). The CDR3 spans 13 residues. In DNA, the CDR3 is TGTGCCAGTAGCATGACAGGGGGTCAGCCCCAGCATTTT. Amino acids: CASSMTGGQPQHF.

This clone was seen once. The chain recombines TRBV6-5 with TRBJ1-1, with 7 bases aligning to TRBD1. The V segment lost 2 bases and the J segment 2 bases; nucleotides outside the gene matches: 5. Germline V CDR1 and CDR2: MNHEY, SVGAGI. The length of the CDR3 is 15 residues. The CDR3 is CASSYPGQANTEAFF. The CDR3 DNA reads TGTGCCAGCAGTTACCCCGGACAGGCTAACACTGAAGCTTTCTTT.

In DNA form, the CDR3 reads TGCGCCAGCAGCTTAGCAGCGGTGATCACAGATACGCAGTATTTT. As protein: CASSLAAVITDTQYF. The chain is built from TRBV5-1 and TRBJ2-3; D perhaps matches TRBD2 (5 bases). CDR3 size: 15 residues. V lost 2 bases and J lost 2, with 12 bases in between. Germline CDR1 reads SGHRS; CDR2 reads YFSETQ. The whole variable domain, filled in from reference TRBV5-1 and TRBJ2-3, reads KAGVTQTPRYLIKTRGQQVTLSCSPISGHRSVSWYQQTPGQGLQFLFEYFSETQRNKGNFPGRFSGRQFSNSRSEMNVSTLELGDSALYLCASSLAAVITDTQYFGPGTRLTVL.

The chain is built from TRBV4-3 and TRBJ1-3; D is uncertain. With 0 bases removed from V and 0 bases from J, the gap between germline ends came to 6 bases. This CDR3 contains 15 residues. Germline V gene lookup returns CDR1 LGHNA and CDR2 YSLEER. The CDR3 coding sequence is TGCGCCAGCAGCCAAGAATGGAGCTCTGGAAACACCATATATTTT. Translation gives CASSQEWSSGNTIYF.

This chain connects TRBV28 to TRBJ1-4; 7 nucleotides match TRBD1. From germline, CDR1 is MDHEN and CDR2 SYDVKM. Trimming at V came to 8 bases and at J to 5 bases, leaving 11 bases not matched to a gene. The CDR3 contains 15 residues. The chain's CDR3 is CASFEEGAANEKLFF. The CDR3 DNA reads TGTGCCAGCTTTGAGGAGGGGGCAGCGAATGAAAAACTGTTTTTT.

The rearrangement uses TRBV30 and TRBJ1-4; 8 nucleotides line up with TRBD1. The CDR3 totals 12 residues. Germline assignment: CDR1 GTSNPN and CDR2 SVGIG (reference sequence). Unmatched junction bases numbered 7, after V lost 2 bases and J lost 14 bases. CDR3 bases: TGTGCCTGGAGTCTATTGGACAGGGCGCTGTTTTTT. It encodes CAWSLLDRALFF.

This chain links TRBV7-8 with TRBJ2-7, with 9 nucleotides matching TRBD1. Looked up from germline, CDR1 is SGHVS and CDR2 is FQNEAQ. The CDR3 extends over 15 amino acids. With 5 bases clipped from V and 1 base from J, the junction kept 6 bases outside the gene matches. The CDR3 DNA reads as TGTGCCAGCAGCGACTCCGGGACAGGGTCCTACGAGCAGTACTTC. It yields the protein CASSDSGTGSYEQYF.

The CDR3 is CASSVSGTANYGYTF. CDR3 nucleotides: TGTGCCAGCAGTGTTTCCGGGACAGCCAACTATGGCTACACCTTC. The chain employs TRBV2 and TRBJ1-2; TRBD1 matches at 7 bases. Per germline, CDR1 SNHLY and CDR2 FYNNEI. The CDR3 contains 15 residues. Germline trimming cut 4 bases from V and 2 bases from J; bases unmatched to any gene: 7.

The J gene is TRBJ2-3, the V gene TRBV7-8; the match to TRBD2 covers 15 bases. Trimming at V came to 0 bases and at J to 2 bases, leaving 3 bases not matched to a gene. CDR1 and CDR2 (germline): SGHVS, FQNEAQ. This CDR3 region has 18 residues. The CDR3 region has the DNA TGTGCCAGCAGCTTAGCGGGACTAGCGGGGGGACCCACAGATACGCAGTATTTT. Amino acids: CASSLAGLAGGPTDTQYF.

This rearrangement joins TRBV27 to TRBJ2-3; D is unclear. V lost 0 bases, J lost 2 bases, and 9 bases lay in between. Germline values: CDR1 MNHEY, CDR2 SMNVEV (reference sequence). This CDR3 spans 15 amino acids. Here the CDR3 reads CASSLSAVLTDTQYF. The CDR3 region has the DNA TGTGCCAGCAGTTTATCTGCGGTGCTCACAGATACGCAGTATTTT.

This clone was found once. The J gene is TRBJ1-5, the V gene TRBV27; TRBD1 matches 7 bases. V was clipped by 1 base and J by 2 bases; unmatched bases: 5. CDR1 and CDR2 (germline): MNHEY, SMNVEV (reference sequence). CDR3 length: 16 residues. The CDR3 is CASSLYPDRGNQPQHF. CDR3 nucleotides: TGTGCCAGCAGTTTATATCCTGACAGGGGCAATCAGCCCCAGCATTTT.